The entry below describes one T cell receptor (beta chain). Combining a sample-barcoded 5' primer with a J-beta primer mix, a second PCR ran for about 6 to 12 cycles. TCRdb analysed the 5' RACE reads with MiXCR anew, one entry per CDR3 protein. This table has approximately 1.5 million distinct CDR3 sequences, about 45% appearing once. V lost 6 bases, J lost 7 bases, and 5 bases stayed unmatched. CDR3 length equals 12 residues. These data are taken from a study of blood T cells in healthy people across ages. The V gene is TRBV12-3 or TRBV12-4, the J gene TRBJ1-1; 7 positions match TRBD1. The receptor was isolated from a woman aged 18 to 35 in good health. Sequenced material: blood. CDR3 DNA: TGTGCCAGCAGAGGGACAGAAGATGAAGCTTTCTTT. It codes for CASRGTEDEAFF.